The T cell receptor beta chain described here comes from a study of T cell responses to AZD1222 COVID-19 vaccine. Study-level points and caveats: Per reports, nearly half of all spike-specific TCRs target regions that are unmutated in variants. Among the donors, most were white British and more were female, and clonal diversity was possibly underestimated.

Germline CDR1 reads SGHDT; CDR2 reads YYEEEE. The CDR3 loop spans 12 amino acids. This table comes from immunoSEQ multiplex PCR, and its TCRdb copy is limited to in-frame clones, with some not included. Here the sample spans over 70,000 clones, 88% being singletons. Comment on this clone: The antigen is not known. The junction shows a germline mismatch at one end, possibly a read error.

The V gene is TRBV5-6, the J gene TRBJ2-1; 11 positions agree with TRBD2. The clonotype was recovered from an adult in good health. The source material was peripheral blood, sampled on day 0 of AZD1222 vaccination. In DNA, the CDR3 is TGTGCCAGCAGCTGGCTTACTAGCGGGAGCATCTTC. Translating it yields CASSWLTSGSIF.